This T cell receptor (beta chain) originates from a study of T-cell memory formation after mild COVID-19. Germline CDR1 SGHRS, CDR2 YFSETQ. The CDR3 is made up of 15 amino acids. V was clipped by 1 base and J by 4 bases; unmatched bases: 4. One entry per CDR3 protein, called by TCRdb with MiXCR from the 5' RACE reads. The repertoire has around 370,000 distinct CDR3 sequences, around a fifth of them found once; the top ten carry around 12%. This clonotype was detected a few times. The antigen is unknown. Study-wide points: Memory sampled before infection contained some responding clones, suggesting cross-reactive memory joined. SARS-CoV-2 specificity of second-wave clones peaking day 37 was unconfirmed.

The sample was PBMCs or a T cell subset sorted from them (not recorded which). The receptor was isolated from an adult woman who had mild COVID-19 (a few samples of this study predate the infection). Cell type and time point are not known. The V and J genes are TRBV5-1 and TRBJ1-3; TRBD1 matches 8 bases. This chain's CDR3 is CASSLRGQAGNTIYF. The CDR3 region has the DNA TGCGCCAGCAGCTTGAGGGGACAGGCCGGAAACACCATATATTTT.